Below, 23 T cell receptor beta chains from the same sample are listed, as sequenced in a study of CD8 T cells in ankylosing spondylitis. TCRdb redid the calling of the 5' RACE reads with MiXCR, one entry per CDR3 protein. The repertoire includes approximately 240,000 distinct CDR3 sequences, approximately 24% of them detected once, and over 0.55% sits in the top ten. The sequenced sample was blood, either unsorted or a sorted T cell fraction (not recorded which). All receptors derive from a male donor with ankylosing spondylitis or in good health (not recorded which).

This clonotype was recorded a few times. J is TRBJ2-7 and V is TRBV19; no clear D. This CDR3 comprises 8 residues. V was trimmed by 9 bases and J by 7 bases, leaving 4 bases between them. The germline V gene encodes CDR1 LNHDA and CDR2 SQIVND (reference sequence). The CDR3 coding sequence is TGTGCCAGGACAGAGCAGTACTTC. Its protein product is CARTEQYF.

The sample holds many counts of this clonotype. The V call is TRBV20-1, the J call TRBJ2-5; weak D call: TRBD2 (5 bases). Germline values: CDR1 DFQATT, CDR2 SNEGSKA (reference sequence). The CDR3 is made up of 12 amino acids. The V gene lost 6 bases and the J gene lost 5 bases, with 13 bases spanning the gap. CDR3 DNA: TGCAGTGCCCTCAGAGGGTGGGAGACCCAGTACTTC. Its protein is CSALRGWETQYF.

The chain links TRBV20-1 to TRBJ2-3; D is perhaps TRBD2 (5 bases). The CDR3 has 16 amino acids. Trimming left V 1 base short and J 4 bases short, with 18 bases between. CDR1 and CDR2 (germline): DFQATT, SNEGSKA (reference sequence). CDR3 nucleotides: TGCAGTGCTAGAGGCGGGCCTAGCAAGGTTGCAGATACGCAGTATTTT. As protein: CSARGGPSKVADTQYF.

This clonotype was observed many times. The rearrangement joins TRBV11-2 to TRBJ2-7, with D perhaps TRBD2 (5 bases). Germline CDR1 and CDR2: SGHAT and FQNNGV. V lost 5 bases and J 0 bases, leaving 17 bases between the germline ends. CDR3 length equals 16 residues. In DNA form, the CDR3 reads TGTGCCAGCAGCCCGCAGTGGAGCGGAAGCTCCTACGAGCAGTACTTC. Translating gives CASSPQWSGSSYEQYF. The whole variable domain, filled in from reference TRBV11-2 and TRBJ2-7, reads EAGVAQSPRYKIIEKRQSVAFWCNPISGHATLYWYQQILGQGPKLLIQFQNNGVVDDSQLPKDRFSAERLKGVDSTLKIQPAKLEDSAVYLCASSPQWSGSSYEQYFGPGTRLTVT.

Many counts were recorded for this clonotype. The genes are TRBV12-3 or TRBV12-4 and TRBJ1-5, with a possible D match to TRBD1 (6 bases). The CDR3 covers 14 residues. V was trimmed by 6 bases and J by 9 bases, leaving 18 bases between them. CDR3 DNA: TGTGCCAGCAGCCCGGGAGTAGGGGGTGGGCCCCAGCATTTT. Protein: CASSPGVGGGPQHF.

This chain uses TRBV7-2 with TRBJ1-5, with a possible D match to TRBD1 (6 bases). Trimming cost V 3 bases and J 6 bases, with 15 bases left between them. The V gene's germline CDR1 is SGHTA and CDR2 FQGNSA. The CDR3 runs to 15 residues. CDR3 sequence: CASSFLSGAGQPQHF. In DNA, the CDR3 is TGTGCCAGCAGCTTCTTGTCAGGGGCCGGTCAGCCCCAGCATTTT.

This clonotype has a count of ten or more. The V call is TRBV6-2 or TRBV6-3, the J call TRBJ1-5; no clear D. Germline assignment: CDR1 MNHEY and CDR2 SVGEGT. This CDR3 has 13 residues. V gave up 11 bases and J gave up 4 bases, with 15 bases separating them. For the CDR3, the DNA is TGTGCCTCGGACCGGGTGGGGAATCAGCCCCAGCATTTT. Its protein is CASDRVGNQPQHF.

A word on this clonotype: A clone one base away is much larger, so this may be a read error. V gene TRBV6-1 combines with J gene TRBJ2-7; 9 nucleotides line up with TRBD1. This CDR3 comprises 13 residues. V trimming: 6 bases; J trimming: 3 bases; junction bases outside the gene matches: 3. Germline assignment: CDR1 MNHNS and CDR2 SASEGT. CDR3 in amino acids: CASRGDRVYEQYF. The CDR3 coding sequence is TGTGCCAGCAGAGGGGACAGGGTCTACGAGCAGTACTTC.

The CDR3 DNA follows: TGCAGTGCTAGGAACCCCGTGATGGTGGGGAAAGCGTACGAGCAGTACTTC. Translating gives CSARNPVMVGKAYEQYF. The rearrangement uses TRBV20-1 and TRBJ2-7; no firm D call. With 3 bases removed from V and 4 bases from J, the gap between germline ends came to 25 bases. The CDR3 covers 17 residues. CDR1 is DFQATT, CDR2 SNEGSKA, per germline (reference sequence).

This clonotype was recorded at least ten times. The CDR3 DNA reads TGCGCCAGCAGCTTGTATATAGGGGCCTCCTACAATGAGCAGTTCTTC. Translated: CASSLYIGASYNEQFF. The chain is built from TRBV5-1 and TRBJ2-1; tentatively, D is TRBD1 (5 bases). Germline-derived CDR1 and CDR2 are SGHRS and YFSETQ. The CDR3 spans 16 residues. Trimming shortened V by 1 base and J by 0 bases, and 11 bases separated the two germline ends.

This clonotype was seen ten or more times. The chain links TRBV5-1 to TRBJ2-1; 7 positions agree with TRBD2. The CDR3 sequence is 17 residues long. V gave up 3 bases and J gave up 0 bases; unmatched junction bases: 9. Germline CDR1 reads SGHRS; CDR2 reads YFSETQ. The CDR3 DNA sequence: TGCGCCAGCAGCTCAAGACTAGCAGGTAGCTCCTACAATGAGCAGTTCTTC. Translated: CASSSRLAGSSYNEQFF.

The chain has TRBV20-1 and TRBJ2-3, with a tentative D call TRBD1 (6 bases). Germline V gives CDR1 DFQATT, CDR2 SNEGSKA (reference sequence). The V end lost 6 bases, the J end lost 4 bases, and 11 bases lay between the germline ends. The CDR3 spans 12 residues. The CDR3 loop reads CSANRESDTQYF. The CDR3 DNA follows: TGCAGTGCCAACAGGGAATCAGATACGCAGTATTTT.

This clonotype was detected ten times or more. CDR3 sequence (DNA): TGTGCCAGCAGTTTATATCGGGGCAATGGGGCCAACGTCCTGACTTTC. It yields the protein CASSLYRGNGANVLTF. This chain uses TRBV27 with TRBJ2-6; TRBD1 or TRBD2 may be the D gene (5 bases each). The CDR3 sequence is 16 residues long. CDR1 and CDR2 from the germline V gene are MNHEY and SMNVEV (reference sequence). V was clipped by 1 base and J by 3 bases, with 10 bases between them.

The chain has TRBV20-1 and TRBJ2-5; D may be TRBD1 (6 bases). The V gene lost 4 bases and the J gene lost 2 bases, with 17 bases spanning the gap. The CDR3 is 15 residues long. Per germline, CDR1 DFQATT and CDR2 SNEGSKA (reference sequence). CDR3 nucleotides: TGCAGTGCTATAACACCAAACAGGGATCAAGAGACCCAGTACTTC. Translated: CSAITPNRDQETQYF.

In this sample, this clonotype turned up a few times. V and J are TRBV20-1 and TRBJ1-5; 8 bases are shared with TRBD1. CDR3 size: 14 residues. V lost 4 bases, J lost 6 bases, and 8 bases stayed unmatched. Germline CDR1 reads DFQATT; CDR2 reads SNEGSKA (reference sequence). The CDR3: CSAKYRGTRQPQHF. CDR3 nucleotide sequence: TGCAGTGCTAAATACAGGGGGACCCGTCAGCCCCAGCATTTT.

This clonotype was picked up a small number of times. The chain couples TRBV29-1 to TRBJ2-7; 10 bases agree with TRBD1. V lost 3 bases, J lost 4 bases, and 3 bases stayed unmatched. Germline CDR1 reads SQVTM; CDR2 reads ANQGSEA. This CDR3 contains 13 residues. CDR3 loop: CSVEGQGFYEQYF. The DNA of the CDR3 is TGCAGCGTTGAGGGACAGGGGTTTTACGAGCAGTACTTC.

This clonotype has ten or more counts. The DNA for the CDR3 is TGTGCCAGCAGTTACCCAGGGGCGACTGAAGCTTTCTTT. This encodes CASSYPGATEAFF. The chain couples TRBV6-6 to TRBJ1-1; TRBD1 is a possible D gene (6 bases). CDR3 length equals 13 residues. V was trimmed by 2 bases and J by 5 bases, leaving 9 bases between them. Germline CDR1 and CDR2: MNHNY and SVGAGI (reference sequence).

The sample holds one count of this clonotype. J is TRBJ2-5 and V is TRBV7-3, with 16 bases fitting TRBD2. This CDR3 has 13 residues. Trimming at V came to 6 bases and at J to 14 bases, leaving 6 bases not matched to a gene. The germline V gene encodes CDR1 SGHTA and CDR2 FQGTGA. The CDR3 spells CASRGLAGGPIYF. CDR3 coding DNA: TGTGCCAGCAGGGGACTAGCGGGGGGGCCGATATACTTC.

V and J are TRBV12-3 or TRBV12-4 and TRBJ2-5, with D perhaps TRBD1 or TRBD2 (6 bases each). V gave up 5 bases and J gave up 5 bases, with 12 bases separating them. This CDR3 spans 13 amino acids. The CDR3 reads CASSMGGLETQYF. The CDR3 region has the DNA TGTGCCAGCAGTATGGGGGGCCTTGAGACCCAGTACTTC.

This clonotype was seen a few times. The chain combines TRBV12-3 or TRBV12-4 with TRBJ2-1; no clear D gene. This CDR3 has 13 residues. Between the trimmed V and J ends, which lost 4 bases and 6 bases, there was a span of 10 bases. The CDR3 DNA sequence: TGTGCCAGCAGTTCGGAGCATTTCAATGAGCAGTTCTTC. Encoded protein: CASSSEHFNEQFF.

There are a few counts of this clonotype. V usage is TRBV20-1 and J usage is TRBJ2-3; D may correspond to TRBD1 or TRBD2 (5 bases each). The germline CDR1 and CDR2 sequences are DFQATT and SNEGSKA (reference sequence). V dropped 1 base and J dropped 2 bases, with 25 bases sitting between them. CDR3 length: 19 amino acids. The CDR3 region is CSARGRPGAFNPNTDTQYF. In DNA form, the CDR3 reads TGCAGTGCTAGAGGCCGTCCCGGGGCCTTTAACCCTAACACAGATACGCAGTATTTT.

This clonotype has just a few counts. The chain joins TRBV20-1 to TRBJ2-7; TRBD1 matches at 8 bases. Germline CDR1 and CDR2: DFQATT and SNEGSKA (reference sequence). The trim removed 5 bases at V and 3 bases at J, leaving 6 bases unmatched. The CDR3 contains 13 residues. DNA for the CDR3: TGCAGTGCTCGACAGGGGCTCGGCTACGAGCAGTACTTC. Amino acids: CSARQGLGYEQYF.

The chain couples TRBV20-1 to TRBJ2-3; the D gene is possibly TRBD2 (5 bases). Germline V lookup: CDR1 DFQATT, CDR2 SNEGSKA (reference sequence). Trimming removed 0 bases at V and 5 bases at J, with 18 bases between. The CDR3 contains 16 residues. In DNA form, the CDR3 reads TGCAGTGCTAGAGATGGAGCGCACAGAACTAGAGATACGCAGTATTTT. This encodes CSARDGAHRTRDTQYF.